Each of the 27 T cell receptor beta chains below was sequenced from the same sample in a study of Ad26.COV2.S vaccination and SARS-CoV-2 variants (dated by TCRdb to about 2021). Sample treatment or condition, as interpreted from the label and publication: roughly 19 received Ad26.COV2.S at low or high dose, single or two shots; about 5 received placebo; per-sample allocation not given. For vaccine and placebo recipients, repertoires were sequenced using samples collected on day 63 after the first injection. Preparation of the library involved the immunoSEQ multiplex PCR assay. TCRdb stores this immuneACCESS table with in-frame sequences only. Part of the clones is absent; in the studies checked, under half of the shortfall reflects unresolved V genes, and no reason is known for the rest. A total of roughly 240,000 clones appear in this sample, more than 75% of them only once. The ten largest clones represent roughly 10% of the sample.

Sequenced here: peripheral blood, sampled in a trial of Ad26.COV2.S vaccine versus placebo. The receptors derive from a person between 18 and 65 years old who received the Ad26.COV2.S COVID-19 vaccine or a placebo.

This clone was seen a few times. The chain employs TRBV19 and TRBJ1-6, with D possibly being TRBD1 (5 bases). Trimming took 7 bases from V and 6 from J, leaving 16 bases between them. The germline V gene encodes CDR1 LNHDA and CDR2 SQIVND (reference sequence). The CDR3 consists of 15 residues. Here the CDR3 DNA reads TGTGCCAGTAAGATCTGGGGCCAGTTTAATTCACCCCTCCACTTT. Its translation is CASKIWGQFNSPLHF.

This rearrangement joins TRBV10-3 to TRBJ1-1, with 7 bases fitting TRBD1. The CDR3 has 15 residues. Per germline, CDR1 ENHRY and CDR2 SYGVKD. V trimming: 4 bases; J trimming: 1 base; junction bases outside the gene matches: 6. This chain's CDR3 is CAISVEGQRNTEAFF. The CDR3 region has the DNA TGTGCCATCAGTGTGGAGGGACAGCGGAACACTGAAGCTTTCTTT.

This chain connects TRBV12-2 to TRBJ2-5; the D call in the table, TRBD1, was not verified against the DNA. TRBV12-2 is a known pseudogene. There are 14 residues in the CDR3. The CDR3 DNA follows: TGTGCAAGTCGCTCCGACAGGGAAAAAGAGACCCAGTACTTC. Residues: CASRSDREKETQYF.

This chain links TRBV7-9 with TRBJ2-5, with a weak D call TRBD1 (6 bases). Germline V gives CDR1 SEHNR, CDR2 FQNEAQ (reference sequence). V was clipped by 3 bases and J by 3 bases, with 8 bases between them. The CDR3 length is 13 residues. In DNA, the CDR3 is TGTGCCAGCAGCTTCGGGACAAAAGAGACCCAGTACTTC. Protein product: CASSFGTKETQYF.

The chain couples TRBV19 to TRBJ2-3, with a possible D match to TRBD1 (6 bases). Germline V CDR1 and CDR2: LNHDA, SQIVND (reference sequence). The CDR3 length is 16 residues. The V gene lost 5 bases and the J gene lost 6 bases, with 21 bases spanning the gap. For the CDR3, the DNA is TGTGCCAGTAGTTCGCGGACAGCATCCCACCCCGATACGCAGTATTTT. Amino acids: CASSSRTASHPDTQYF.

The chain recombines TRBV18 with TRBJ2-1; TRBD1 aligns across 12 bases. Germline V gene lookup returns CDR1 KGHSH and CDR2 LQKENI. The ends lost 0 bases at V and 0 bases at J; junction bases unmatched: 3. The CDR3 runs 18 residues. The CDR3 nucleotides are TGTGCCAGCTCACCACCAGGGACAGGGGGCCCCTCCTACAATGAGCAGTTCTTC. It yields the protein CASSPPGTGGPSYNEQFF.

The chain is built from TRBV19 and TRBJ2-2; 10 bases align to TRBD2. V lost 7 bases to trimming and J lost 2 bases; unmatched junction nucleotides: 4. Germline V gene sequence: CDR1 LNHDA, CDR2 SQIVND (reference sequence). There are 15 residues in the CDR3. CDR3 coding DNA: TGTGCCAGTACCGCTAGCGGGAGAAACACCGGGGAGCTGTTTTTT. Translating gives CASTASGRNTGELFF. The full variable domain, with the rest looked up from reference TRBV19 and TRBJ2-2, is DGGITQSPKYLFRKEGQNVTLSCEQNLNHDAMYWYRQDPGQGLRLIYYSQIVNDFQKGDIAEGYSVSREKKESFPLTVTSAQKNPTAFYLCASTASGRNTGELFFGEGSRLTVL.

The CDR3 region is CSAKDRGGRSQFF. As DNA, the CDR3 is TGCAGCGCCAAGGACAGGGGGGGTAGATCGCAGTTCTTC. The V call is TRBV29-1, the J call TRBJ2-1, with 10 bases aligning to TRBD1. Germline lookup yields CDR1 SQVTM and CDR2 ANQGSEA. Trimming removed 7 bases from V and 12 bases from J; junction bases left unmatched: 12. The CDR3 runs 13 residues.

The genes are TRBV7-8 and TRBJ2-1; perhaps TRBD2 as D (6 bases). CDR3 length equals 14 residues. V lost 1 base to trimming and J lost 4 bases, with 8 bases between them. Looked up from germline, CDR1 is SGHVS and CDR2 is FQNEAQ. This CDR3 reads CASSLGRGYNEQFF. CDR3 bases: TGTGCCAGCAGCTTAGGGAGGGGTTACAATGAGCAGTTCTTC.

The chain combines TRBV29-1 with TRBJ1-2, with no clear D. V was shortened by 6 bases and J by 0 bases, with 8 bases between the two germline ends. This CDR3 contains 12 residues. Germline CDR1 SQVTM, CDR2 ANQGSEA. Here the CDR3 DNA reads TGCAGCGTCGTGTGGGCTAACTATGGCTACACCTTC. It encodes CSVVWANYGYTF.

The J gene is TRBJ2-1, the V gene TRBV3-1 (or the pseudogene TRBV3-2); 9 nucleotides agree with TRBD2. Germline V gene sequence: CDR1 LGHDT, CDR2 YNNKEL (reference sequence). This CDR3 is 14 amino acids long. After removal of 4 bases from V and 14 bases from J, the junction contained 12 bases not matched to a gene. The CDR3 here is CASSPGALAGLEFF. CDR3 nucleotides: TGTGCCAGCAGCCCCGGGGCTCTAGCGGGATTAGAGTTCTTC.

In its sample, this clone was seen many times. This sample includes further DNA sequences coding for the same CDR3. This rearrangement joins TRBV7-8 to TRBJ1-1; no clear D gene. Germline-derived CDR1 and CDR2 are SGHVS and FQNEAQ. The CDR3 sequence is 13 residues long. The V and J ends lost 1 base and 2 bases respectively, with 5 bases between them. The CDR3 DNA follows: TGTGCCAGCAGCTTAGAAGGAAACACTGAAGCTTTCTTT. Its translation: CASSLEGNTEAFF.

The V call is TRBV18, the J call TRBJ2-5, with D possibly called TRBD1 or TRBD2 (5 bases each). Germline V gene sequence: CDR1 KGHSH, CDR2 LQKENI. Trimming stripped 2 bases from V and 1 base from J, with 5 bases between. This CDR3 is built from 13 residues. CDR3 bases: TGTGCCAGCTCACCAGGGGGCCAAGAGACCCAGTACTTC. It encodes CASSPGGQETQYF.

The chain has TRBV18 and TRBJ2-2; no clear D. The V end lost 3 bases, the J end lost 2 bases, and 13 bases lay between the germline ends. The CDR3 runs to 16 residues. CDR1 KGHSH and CDR2 LQKENI come from the germline V gene. CDR3: CASSPRLDPNTGELFF. CDR3 DNA: TGTGCCAGCTCACCCCGCTTGGACCCCAACACCGGGGAGCTGTTTTTT.

V is TRBV6-2 or TRBV6-3 and J is TRBJ2-1; 7 nucleotides match TRBD1. After removal of 2 bases from V and 5 bases from J, the junction contained 3 bases not matched to a gene. Germline CDR1 is MNHEY and CDR2 is SVGEGT. This CDR3 comprises 14 residues. The CDR3 region is CASSYEQGHNEQFF. CDR3 coding DNA: TGTGCCAGCAGTTACGAACAGGGGCACAATGAGCAGTTCTTC.

The chain joins TRBV28 to TRBJ1-2; 9 bases are shared with TRBD1. The V gene end was trimmed by 6 bases and the J gene end by 2 bases; junction bases not matched to a gene: 7. The germline V gene has CDR1 MDHEN and CDR2 SYDVKM. This CDR3 is 15 amino acids long. As DNA, the CDR3 is TGTGCCAGCAGCCCCGGGACAGGGACCAACTATGGCTACACCTTC. The encoded protein is CASSPGTGTNYGYTF.

In its sample, this clone was seen once. The chain has TRBV10-2 and TRBJ2-1; D is perhaps TRBD1 (5 bases). V was trimmed by 11 bases and J by 3 bases, leaving 14 bases between them. CDR3 length equals 13 residues. Germline-derived CDR1 and CDR2 are WSHSY and SAAADI. The CDR3: CAVLWGSYNEQFF. The CDR3 region has the DNA TGCGCCGTACTCTGGGGCAGCTACAATGAGCAGTTCTTC.

V gene TRBV19 combines with J gene TRBJ1-5, with D perhaps TRBD1 (5 bases). V lost 3 bases, J lost 6 bases, and 15 bases lay in between. CDR1 is LNHDA and CDR2 is SQIVND in the germline V gene (reference sequence). The CDR3 sequence is 15 residues long. CDR3 amino acids: CASSMEQGVGQPQHF. In nucleotides, the CDR3 is TGTGCCAGTAGTATGGAGCAGGGCGTCGGTCAGCCCCAGCATTTT.

This chain links TRBV25-1 with TRBJ2-5; the D call may be TRBD1 or TRBD2 (5 bases each). Deletions cut 3 bases from V and 6 bases from J, with 17 bases between. The CDR3 consists of 15 residues. Germline CDR1 and CDR2: MGHDK and SYGVNS. The CDR3 reads CASSDHGGLSQTQYF. CDR3 sequence (DNA): TGTGCCAGCAGTGACCATGGGGGTTTAAGCCAGACCCAGTACTTC.

This clone occurred once. The CDR3 region has the DNA TGTGCCAGCAGTCTCCGGGACTTCGCTGAAGCTTTCTTT. It specifies CASSLRDFAEAFF. The chain uses TRBV6-2 or TRBV6-3 and TRBJ1-1, with TRBD1 as a possible D gene (5 bases). This CDR3 has 13 residues. The germline V and J ends were trimmed by 5 bases and 6 bases, with 13 bases remaining between them. Germline assignment: CDR1 MNHEY and CDR2 SVGEGT.

The chain is built from TRBV6-1 and TRBJ2-7; maybe TRBD2 (7 bases). The CDR3 spans 14 residues. CDR1 MNHNS and CDR2 SASEGT come from the germline V gene. Deletions cut 8 bases from V and 4 bases from J, with 18 bases between. The CDR3 sequence: CASLRGAGTYEQYF. CDR3 DNA sequence: TGTGCCAGCCTCCGGGGGGCCGGGACGTACGAGCAGTACTTC.

This clone was recorded once. The chain joins TRBV28 to TRBJ1-2; 10 positions agree with TRBD1. V was pared by 4 bases and J by 8 bases, with 10 bases of the junction left unmatched. The CDR3 extends over 15 amino acids. Per the germline V gene, CDR1 is MDHEN and CDR2 is SYDVKM. CDR3 DNA: TGTGCCAGCAGTTACCCCACCGGGACAGGGGAAGGCTACACCTTC. Protein sequence: CASSYPTGTGEGYTF.

This chain joins TRBV5-1 and TRBJ1-5, with D perhaps TRBD1 (6 bases). Trimming cost V 0 bases and J 1 base, with 8 bases left between them. The CDR3 consists of 15 residues. The germline V gene encodes CDR1 SGHRS and CDR2 YFSETQ. This CDR3 reads CASSLGRGSNQPQHF. The DNA of the CDR3 is TGCGCCAGCAGCTTGGGTAGGGGGAGCAATCAGCCCCAGCATTTT.

The chain's CDR3 is CASDRSGTLTYEQYF. The CDR3 coding sequence is TGTGCCAGCGACCGTTCCGGGACTCTTACCTACGAGCAGTACTTC. The chain is built from TRBV5-6 and TRBJ2-7; maybe TRBD2 (6 bases). Deletions cut 7 bases from V and 2 bases from J, with 19 bases between. The CDR3 sequence is 15 residues long. Looked up from germline, CDR1 is SGHDT and CDR2 is YYEEEE.

V gene TRBV7-2 combines with J gene TRBJ2-1; tentatively, D is TRBD1 (5 bases). V shed 5 bases and J shed 8 bases, with 22 bases lying between them. This CDR3 region has 16 residues. Germline V gene sequence: CDR1 SGHTA, CDR2 FQGNSA. CDR3 DNA sequence: TGTGCCAGCAGCCTTTCGTCGGACACACTGGGGTATGAGCAGTTCTTC. This encodes CASSLSSDTLGYEQFF.

This clone was found once. The chain has TRBV28 and TRBJ1-5; D not certain. Germline-derived CDR1 and CDR2 are MDHEN and SYDVKM. The CDR3 totals 14 residues. Trimming removed 4 bases at V and 0 bases at J, with 7 bases between. CDR3 region: CASSSTPSNQPQHF. DNA of the CDR3: TGTGCCAGCAGTTCCACACCTAGCAATCAGCCCCAGCATTTT. The whole variable domain, filled in from reference TRBV28 and TRBJ1-5, reads DVKVTQSSRYLVKRTGEKVFLECVQDMDHENMFWYRQDPGLGLRLIYFSYDVKMKEKGDIPEGYSVSREKKERFSLILESASTNQTSMYLCASSSTPSNQPQHFGDGTRLSIL.

The rearrangement links TRBV19 to TRBJ1-5, with 9 nucleotides matching TRBD1. CDR3 length: 15 amino acids. J was trimmed by 2 bases and V by 7 bases; bases with no gene match: 6. Germline V gene lookup returns CDR1 LNHDA and CDR2 SQIVND (reference sequence). CDR3 bases: TGTGCCAGTACTAAGGGACAGGGAGGCAATCAGCCCCAGCATTTT. It translates to CASTKGQGGNQPQHF.